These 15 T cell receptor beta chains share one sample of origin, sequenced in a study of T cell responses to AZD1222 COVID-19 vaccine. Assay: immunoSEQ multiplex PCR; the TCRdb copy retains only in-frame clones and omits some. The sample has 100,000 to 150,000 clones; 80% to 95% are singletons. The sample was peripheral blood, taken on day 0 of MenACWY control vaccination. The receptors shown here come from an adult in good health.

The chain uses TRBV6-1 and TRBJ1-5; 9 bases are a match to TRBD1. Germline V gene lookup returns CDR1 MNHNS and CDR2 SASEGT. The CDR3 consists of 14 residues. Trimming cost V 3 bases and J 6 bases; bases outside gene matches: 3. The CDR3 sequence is CASSDTGGTQPQHF. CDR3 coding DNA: TGTGCCAGCAGTGATACAGGGGGCACTCAGCCCCAGCATTTT.

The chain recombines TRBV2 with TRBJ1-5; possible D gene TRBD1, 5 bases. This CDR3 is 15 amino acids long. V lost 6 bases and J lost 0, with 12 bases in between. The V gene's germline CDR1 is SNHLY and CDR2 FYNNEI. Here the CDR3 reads CASRGTLFSNQPQHF. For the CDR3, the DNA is TGTGCCAGCAGGGGGACGTTGTTTAGCAATCAGCCCCAGCATTTT. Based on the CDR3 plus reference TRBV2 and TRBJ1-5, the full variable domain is EPEVTQTPSHQVTQMGQEVILRCVPISNHLYFYWYRQILGQKVEFLVSFYNNEISEKSEIFDDQFSVERPDGSNFTLKIRSTKLEDSAMYFCASRGTLFSNQPQHFGDGTRLSIL.

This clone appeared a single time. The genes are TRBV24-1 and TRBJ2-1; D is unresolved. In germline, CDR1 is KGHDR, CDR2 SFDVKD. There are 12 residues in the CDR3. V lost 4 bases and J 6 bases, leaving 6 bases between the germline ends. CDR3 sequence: CATSDHLNEQFF. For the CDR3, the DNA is TGTGCCACCAGTGACCATCTCAATGAGCAGTTCTTC.

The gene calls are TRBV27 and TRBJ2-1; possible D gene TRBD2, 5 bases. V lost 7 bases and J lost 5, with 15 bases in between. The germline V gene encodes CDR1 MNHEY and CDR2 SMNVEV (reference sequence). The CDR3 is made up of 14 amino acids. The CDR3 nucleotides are TGTGCCAGCAAGAGGGCAGGAGGACACAATGAGCAGTTCTTC. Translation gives CASKRAGGHNEQFF.

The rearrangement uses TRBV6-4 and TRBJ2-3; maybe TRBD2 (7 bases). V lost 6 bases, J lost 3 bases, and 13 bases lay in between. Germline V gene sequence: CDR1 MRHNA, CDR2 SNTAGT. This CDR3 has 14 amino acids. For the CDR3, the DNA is TGTGCCAGCAGCCGGGGGGCAGGGACAGATACGCAGTATTTT. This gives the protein CASSRGAGTDTQYF.

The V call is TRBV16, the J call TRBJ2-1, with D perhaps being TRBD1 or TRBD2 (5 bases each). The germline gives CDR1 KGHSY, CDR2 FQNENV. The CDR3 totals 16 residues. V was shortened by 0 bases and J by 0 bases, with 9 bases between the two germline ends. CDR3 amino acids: CASSQSVGGSYNEQFF. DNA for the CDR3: TGTGCCAGCAGCCAATCTGTTGGGGGCTCCTACAATGAGCAGTTCTTC.

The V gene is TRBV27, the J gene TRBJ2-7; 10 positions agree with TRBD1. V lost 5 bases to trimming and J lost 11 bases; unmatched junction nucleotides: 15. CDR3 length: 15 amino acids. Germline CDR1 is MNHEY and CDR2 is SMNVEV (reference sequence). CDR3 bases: TGTGCCAGCAGTCCAGGGACCCCGGGACAGGGGAAGGAGTACTTC. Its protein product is CASSPGTPGQGKEYF.

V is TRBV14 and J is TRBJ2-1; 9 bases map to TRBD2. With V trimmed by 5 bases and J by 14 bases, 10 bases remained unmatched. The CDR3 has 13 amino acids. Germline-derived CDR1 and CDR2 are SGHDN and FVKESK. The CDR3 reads CASSMFLLAGKFF. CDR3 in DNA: TGTGCCAGCAGCATGTTTTTGCTAGCGGGAAAGTTCTTC. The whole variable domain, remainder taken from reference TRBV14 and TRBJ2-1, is EAGVTQFPSHSVIEKGQTVTLRCDPISGHDNLYWYRRVMGKEIKFLLHFVKESKQDESGMPNNRFLAERTGGTYSTLKVQPAELEDSGVYFCASSMFLLAGKFFGPGTRLTVL.

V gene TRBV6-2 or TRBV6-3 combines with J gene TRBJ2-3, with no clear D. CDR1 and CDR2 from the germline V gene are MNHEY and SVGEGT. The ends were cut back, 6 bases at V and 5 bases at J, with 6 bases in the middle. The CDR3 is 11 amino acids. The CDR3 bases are TGTGCCAGCAGCGTGGGAGATACGCAGTATTTT. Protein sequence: CASSVGDTQYF.

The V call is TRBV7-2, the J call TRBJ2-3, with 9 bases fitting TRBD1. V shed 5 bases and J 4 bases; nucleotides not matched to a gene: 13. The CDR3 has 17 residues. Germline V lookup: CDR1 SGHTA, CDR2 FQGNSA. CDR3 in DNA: TGTGCCAGCAGCCCGGCCCCGGGACAGGGAAGTGCAGATACGCAGTATTTT. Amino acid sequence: CASSPAPGQGSADTQYF.

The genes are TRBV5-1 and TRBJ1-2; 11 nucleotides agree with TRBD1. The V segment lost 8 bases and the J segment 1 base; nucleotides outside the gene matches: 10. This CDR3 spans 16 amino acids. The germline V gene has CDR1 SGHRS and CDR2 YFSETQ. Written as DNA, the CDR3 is TGCGCCAGGGACCCTAGGGGGACAGGGGGTAACTATGGCTACACCTTC. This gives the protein CARDPRGTGGNYGYTF.

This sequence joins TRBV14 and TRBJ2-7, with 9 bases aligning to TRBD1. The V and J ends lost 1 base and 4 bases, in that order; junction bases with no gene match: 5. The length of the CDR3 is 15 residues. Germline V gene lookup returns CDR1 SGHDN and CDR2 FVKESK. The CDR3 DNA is TGTGCCAGCAGCCAAGCTGGGACAGGGCGATACGAGCAGTACTTC. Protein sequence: CASSQAGTGRYEQYF. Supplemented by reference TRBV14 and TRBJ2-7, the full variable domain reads EAGVTQFPSHSVIEKGQTVTLRCDPISGHDNLYWYRRVMGKEIKFLLHFVKESKQDESGMPNNRFLAERTGGTYSTLKVQPAELEDSGVYFCASSQAGTGRYEQYFGPGTRLTVT.

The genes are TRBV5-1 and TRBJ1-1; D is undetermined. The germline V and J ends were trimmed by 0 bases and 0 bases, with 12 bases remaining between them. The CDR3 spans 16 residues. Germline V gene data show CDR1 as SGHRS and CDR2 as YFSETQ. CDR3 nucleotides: TGCGCCAGCAGCTTGGACGGGGTCCACATGAACACTGAAGCTTTCTTT. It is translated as CASSLDGVHMNTEAFF.

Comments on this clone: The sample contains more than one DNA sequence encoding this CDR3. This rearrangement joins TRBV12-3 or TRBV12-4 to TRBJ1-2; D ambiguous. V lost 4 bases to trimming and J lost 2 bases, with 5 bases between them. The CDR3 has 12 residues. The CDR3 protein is CASSSQNYGYTF. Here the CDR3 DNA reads TGTGCCAGCAGTTCACAAAACTATGGCTACACCTTC.

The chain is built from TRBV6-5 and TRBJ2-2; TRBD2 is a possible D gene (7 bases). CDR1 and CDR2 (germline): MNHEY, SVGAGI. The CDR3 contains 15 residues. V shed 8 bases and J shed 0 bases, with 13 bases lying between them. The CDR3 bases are TGTGCCAGCCGGGGGGACACATCGAACACCGGGGAGCTGTTTTTT. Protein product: CASRGDTSNTGELFF.